These T cell receptor beta chains were read from a single sample in a study of T cell responses to AZD1222 COVID-19 vaccine. The data were produced by immunoSEQ multiplex PCR, yet TCRdb's version contains in-frame clones alone and is incomplete. The sample contains roughly 85,000 clones, roughly 90% of which appear only once. The sample consisted of peripheral blood, taken on day 0 of MenACWY control vaccination. The receptors shown here come from an adult in good health. The CDR3 runs from the conserved cysteine through the conserved F or W. The D gene is left open where the match is weak. Some rows have no size entry. The others give once, few or many, or a class for an expanded clone.

cdr3_aa: CASSYRLATNEKLFF
cdr3_nt: TGTGCCAGCAGCTATCGTCTTGCAACTAATGAAAAACTGTTTTTT
d_call: NA
j_call: TRBJ1-4
clone_size: NA
v_call: TRBV7-9

cdr3_aa: CASSPPDRLNTEAFF
cdr3_nt: TGTGCCAGCAGCCCCCCGGACAGATTGAACACTGAAGCTTTCTTT
d_call: NA
j_call: TRBJ1-1
clone_size: NA
v_call: TRBV7-2

cdr3_aa: CASSQRRSSGNTIYF
cdr3_nt: TGTGCCAGCAGCCAACGGAGGAGCTCTGGAAACACCATATATTTT
d_call: NA
j_call: TRBJ1-3
clone_size: NA
v_call: TRBV3-1/TRBV3-2

cdr3_aa: CASSLERGVSYEQYF
cdr3_nt: TGTGCCAGTTCGTTGGAGCGGGGGGTCTCCTACGAGCAGTACTTC
d_call: TRBD2
j_call: TRBJ2-7
clone_size: NA
v_call: TRBV19

cdr3_aa: CASSGSNSNQPQHF
cdr3_nt: TGTGCCAGCAGTGGATCCAATAGCAATCAGCCCCAGCATTTT
d_call: NA
j_call: TRBJ1-5
clone_size: few
v_call: TRBV2

cdr3_aa: CASSPGGGVGYTF
cdr3_nt: TGTGCCAGCAGCCCCGGGGGCGGGGTAGGCTACACCTTC
d_call: NA
j_call: TRBJ1-2
clone_size: NA
v_call: TRBV12-3/TRBV12-4

cdr3_aa: CASSLGVGSPLHF
cdr3_nt: TGTGCCAGCAGTCTAGGAGTCGGATCACCCCTCCACTTT
d_call: NA
j_call: TRBJ1-6
clone_size: NA
v_call: TRBV12-3/TRBV12-4

cdr3_aa: CASSRFGGNTIYF
cdr3_nt: TGTGCCAGCAGCCGTTTTGGAGGAAACACCATATATTTT
d_call: NA
j_call: TRBJ1-3
clone_size: NA
v_call: TRBV14

cdr3_aa: CASSPGDSLPKGDTF
cdr3_nt: TGTGCCAGCAGTCCCGGGGACAGCCTCCCGAAAGGCGACACCTTC
d_call: TRBD1
j_call: TRBJ1-2
clone_size: NA
v_call: TRBV6-2/TRBV6-3

cdr3_aa: CASSFRTDYGYTF
cdr3_nt: TGTGCCAGCAGCTTCCGGACTGACTATGGCTACACCTTC
d_call: NA
j_call: TRBJ1-2
clone_size: once
v_call: TRBV7-2

cdr3_aa: CASSYLGAGSPLHF
cdr3_nt: TGTGCCAGCAGTTACTTGGGGGCCGGGTCACCCCTCCACTTT
d_call: NA
j_call: TRBJ1-6
clone_size: NA
v_call: TRBV6-6

cdr3_aa: CAWSTIQGGQPQHF
cdr3_nt: TGTGCCTGGAGCACAATACAGGGGGGACAGCCCCAGCATTTT
d_call: TRBD1
j_call: TRBJ1-5
clone_size: NA
v_call: TRBV30

cdr3_aa: CASSYDSPGGVDGYTF
cdr3_nt: TGTGCCAGCAGTTATGATAGTCCAGGGGGAGTAGATGGCTACACCTTC
d_call: TRBD1
j_call: TRBJ1-2
clone_size: NA
v_call: TRBV6-5

cdr3_aa: CASSVYQGNTDTQYF
cdr3_nt: TGTGCCAGCAGCGTCTACCAAGGCAACACAGATACGCAGTATTTT
d_call: NA
j_call: TRBJ2-3
clone_size: NA
v_call: TRBV3-1/TRBV3-2

cdr3_aa: CASSLEYRVGGKLFF
cdr3_nt: TGTGCCAGCAGCTTAGAATACAGGGTCGGGGGTAAACTGTTTTTT
d_call: NA
j_call: TRBJ1-4
clone_size: NA
v_call: TRBV11-2

cdr3_aa: CASQLTRDYGYTF
cdr3_nt: TGTGCCAGCCAACTAACAAGGGACTATGGCTACACCTTC
d_call: NA
j_call: TRBJ1-2
clone_size: once
v_call: TRBV6-5

cdr3_aa: CATSREAGGWDTQYF
cdr3_nt: TGTGCCACCAGCAGAGAGGCGGGGGGTTGGGATACGCAGTATTTT
d_call: TRBD2
j_call: TRBJ2-3
clone_size: few
v_call: TRBV15

cdr3_aa: CASSQDYRGFNTEAFF
cdr3_nt: TGTGCCAGCAGCCAAGACTACAGGGGCTTCAACACTGAAGCTTTCTTT
d_call: TRBD1
j_call: TRBJ1-1
clone_size: NA
v_call: TRBV3-1/TRBV3-2

cdr3_aa: CASSSLSSGGARNEQFF
cdr3_nt: TGTGCCAGCAGCTCCCTCTCTAGCGGGGGGGCCAGAAATGAGCAGTTCTTC
d_call: TRBD2
j_call: TRBJ2-1
clone_size: NA
v_call: TRBV7-2

cdr3_aa: CASSEASTSGGTQYF
cdr3_nt: TGTGCCAGCAGTGAAGCTTCGACTAGCGGGGGGACGCAGTACTTC
d_call: TRBD2
j_call: TRBJ2-7
clone_size: once
v_call: TRBV2

cdr3_aa: CAWGQINTEAFF
cdr3_nt: TGTGCCTGGGGACAGATAAACACTGAAGCTTTCTTT
d_call: NA
j_call: TRBJ1-1
clone_size: NA
v_call: TRBV30

cdr3_aa: CASSFRSRKPEAFF
cdr3_nt: TGTGCCAGCAGTTTTCGTAGTAGGAAACCTGAAGCTTTCTTT
d_call: NA
j_call: TRBJ1-1
clone_size: NA
v_call: TRBV27

cdr3_aa: CSVEDTGTGGTEAFF
cdr3_nt: TGCAGCGTTGAAGACACTGGGACAGGGGGGACTGAAGCTTTCTTT
d_call: TRBD1
j_call: TRBJ1-1
clone_size: NA
v_call: TRBV29-1

cdr3_aa: CASSTGTRSGANVLTF
cdr3_nt: TGCGCCAGCAGCACCGGGACCCGCTCTGGGGCCAACGTCCTGACTTTC
d_call: NA
j_call: TRBJ2-6
clone_size: NA
v_call: TRBV5-1

cdr3_aa: CASSFPGTSGGTQYF
cdr3_nt: TGTGCCAGTAGTTTTCCCGGGACTAGCGGGGGTACGCAGTATTTT
d_call: TRBD2
j_call: TRBJ2-3
clone_size: NA
v_call: TRBV19

cdr3_aa: CASSPTSDRMNTGELFF
cdr3_nt: TGTGCCAGCTCACCCACTTCGGACAGGATGAACACCGGGGAGCTGTTTTTT
d_call: TRBD1
j_call: TRBJ2-2
clone_size: NA
v_call: TRBV18

cdr3_aa: CASSLAQGIRDAFF
cdr3_nt: TGTGCCAGCAGCTTGGCACAGGGGATAAGGGATGCTTTCTTT
d_call: TRBD1
j_call: TRBJ1-1
clone_size: NA
v_call: TRBV5-8

cdr3_aa: CASSPPGRLNSPLHF
cdr3_nt: TGTGCCAGCAGTCCACCGGGACGGCTTAATTCACCCCTCCACTTT
d_call: NA
j_call: TRBJ1-6
clone_size: NA
v_call: TRBV7-2

cdr3_aa: CASSLSPGTGANQPQHF
cdr3_nt: TGTGCCAGTAGTCTCTCCCCCGGGACAGGGGCCAATCAGCCCCAGCATTTT
d_call: TRBD1
j_call: TRBJ1-5
clone_size: NA
v_call: TRBV19

cdr3_aa: CASSLGVEAQETQYF
cdr3_nt: TGTGCCAGCAGCTTGGGTGTGGAAGCCCAAGAGACCCAGTACTTC
d_call: NA
j_call: TRBJ2-5
clone_size: NA
v_call: TRBV5-4

cdr3_aa: CASSPSGEYGYTF
cdr3_nt: TGTGCCAGCAGTCCCTCGGGCGAATATGGCTACACCTTC
d_call: NA
j_call: TRBJ1-2
clone_size: NA
v_call: TRBV12-3/TRBV12-4

cdr3_aa: CASSLGLLNTEAFF
cdr3_nt: TGTGCCAGCAGTCTGGGACTGTTGAACACTGAAGCTTTCTTT
d_call: NA
j_call: TRBJ1-1
clone_size: once
v_call: TRBV11-1

cdr3_aa: CASSPGLAGGTDTQYF
cdr3_nt: TGTGCCAGCTCACCAGGGCTAGCGGGAGGCACAGATACGCAGTATTTT
d_call: TRBD2
j_call: TRBJ2-3
clone_size: NA
v_call: TRBV18

cdr3_aa: CASSLRGPGRQLTDTQYF
cdr3_nt: TGTGCCAGCAGCTTAAGGGGCCCGGGCCGCCAACTCACAGATACGCAGTATTTT
d_call: NA
j_call: TRBJ2-3
clone_size: NA
v_call: TRBV11-2